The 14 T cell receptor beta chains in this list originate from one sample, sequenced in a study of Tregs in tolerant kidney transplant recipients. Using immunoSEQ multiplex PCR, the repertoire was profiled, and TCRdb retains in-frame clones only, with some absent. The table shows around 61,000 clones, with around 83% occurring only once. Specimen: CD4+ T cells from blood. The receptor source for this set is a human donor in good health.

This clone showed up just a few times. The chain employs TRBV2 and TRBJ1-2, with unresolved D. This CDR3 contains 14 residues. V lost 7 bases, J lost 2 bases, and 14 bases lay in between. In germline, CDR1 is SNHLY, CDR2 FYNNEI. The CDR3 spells CASIVEGYNYGYTF. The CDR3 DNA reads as TGTGCCAGCATCGTTGAAGGCTACAACTATGGCTACACCTTC.

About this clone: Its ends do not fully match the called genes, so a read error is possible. In nucleotides, the CDR3 is TGTGCCAGCAGTGAAGGAAACGGTCAGAGGGACTTC. Amino acids: CASSEGNGQRDF. V and J are TRBV6-1 and TRBJ2-4; tentative D call: TRBD2 (5 bases). The CDR3 extends over 12 amino acids. Germline V CDR1 and CDR2: MNHNS, SASEGT.

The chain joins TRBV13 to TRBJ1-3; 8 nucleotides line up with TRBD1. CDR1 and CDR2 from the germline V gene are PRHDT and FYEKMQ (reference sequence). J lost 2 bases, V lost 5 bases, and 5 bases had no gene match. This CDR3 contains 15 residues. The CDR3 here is CASSPTDRAGNTIYF. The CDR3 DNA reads TGTGCCAGCAGCCCAACGGACAGGGCTGGAAACACCATATATTTT.

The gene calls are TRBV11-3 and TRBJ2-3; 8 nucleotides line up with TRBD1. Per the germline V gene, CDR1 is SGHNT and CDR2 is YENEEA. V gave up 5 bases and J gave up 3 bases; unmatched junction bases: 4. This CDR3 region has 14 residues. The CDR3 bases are TGTGCCAGCAGCAGGGGGACAGGAACAGATACGCAGTATTTT. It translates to CASSRGTGTDTQYF.

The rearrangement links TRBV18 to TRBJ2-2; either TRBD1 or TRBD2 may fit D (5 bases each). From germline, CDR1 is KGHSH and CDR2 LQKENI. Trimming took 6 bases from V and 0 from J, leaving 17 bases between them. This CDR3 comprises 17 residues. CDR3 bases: TGTGCCAGCTCCCCTACCCCACCGGGGCCGAACACCGGGGAGCTGTTTTTT. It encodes CASSPTPPGPNTGELFF.

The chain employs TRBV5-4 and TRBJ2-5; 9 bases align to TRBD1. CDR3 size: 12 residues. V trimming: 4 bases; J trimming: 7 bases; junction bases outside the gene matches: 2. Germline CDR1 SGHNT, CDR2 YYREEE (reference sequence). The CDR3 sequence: CASSGTGMTQYF. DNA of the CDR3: TGTGCCAGCAGCGGGACAGGGATGACCCAGTACTTC.

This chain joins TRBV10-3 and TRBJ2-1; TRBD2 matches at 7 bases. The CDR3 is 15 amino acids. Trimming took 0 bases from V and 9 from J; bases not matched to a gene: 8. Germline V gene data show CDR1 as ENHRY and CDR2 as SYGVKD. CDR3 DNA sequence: TGTGCCATCAGTGAGTCCGGACTAGGTGGAGGTGAGCAGTTCTTC. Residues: CAISESGLGGGEQFF.

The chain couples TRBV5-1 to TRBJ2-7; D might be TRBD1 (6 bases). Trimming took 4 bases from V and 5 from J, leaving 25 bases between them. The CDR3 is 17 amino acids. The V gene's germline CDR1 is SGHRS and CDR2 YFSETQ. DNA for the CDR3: TGCGCCAGCAGCCGTATCCCGGGTGGCAGGGGTTCCAACGAGCAGTACTTC. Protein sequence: CASSRIPGGRGSNEQYF.

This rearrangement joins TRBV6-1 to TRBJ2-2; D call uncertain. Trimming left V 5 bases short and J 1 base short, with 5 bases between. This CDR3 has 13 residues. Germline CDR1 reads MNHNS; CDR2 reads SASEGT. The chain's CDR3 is CASSPLNTGELFF. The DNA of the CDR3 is TGTGCCAGCAGTCCCCTGAACACCGGGGAGCTGTTTTTT.

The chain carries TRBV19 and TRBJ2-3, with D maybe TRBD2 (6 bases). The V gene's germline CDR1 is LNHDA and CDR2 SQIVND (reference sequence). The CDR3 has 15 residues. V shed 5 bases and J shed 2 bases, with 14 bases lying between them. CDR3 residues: CASSAGRAFTDTQYF. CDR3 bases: TGTGCCAGTAGTGCGGGGCGAGCCTTCACAGATACGCAGTATTTT.

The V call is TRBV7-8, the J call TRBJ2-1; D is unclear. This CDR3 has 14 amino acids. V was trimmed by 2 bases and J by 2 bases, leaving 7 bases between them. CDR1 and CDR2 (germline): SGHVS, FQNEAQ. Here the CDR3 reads CASSLREAYNEQFF. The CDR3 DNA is TGTGCCAGCAGCTTAAGAGAGGCCTACAATGAGCAGTTCTTC.

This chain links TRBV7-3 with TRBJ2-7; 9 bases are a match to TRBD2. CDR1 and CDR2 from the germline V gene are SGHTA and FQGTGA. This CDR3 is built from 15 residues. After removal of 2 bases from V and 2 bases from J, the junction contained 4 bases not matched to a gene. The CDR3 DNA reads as TGTGCCAGCAGCTTACTGGGCGGGAGGGCCTACGAGCAGTACTTC. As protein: CASSLLGGRAYEQYF.

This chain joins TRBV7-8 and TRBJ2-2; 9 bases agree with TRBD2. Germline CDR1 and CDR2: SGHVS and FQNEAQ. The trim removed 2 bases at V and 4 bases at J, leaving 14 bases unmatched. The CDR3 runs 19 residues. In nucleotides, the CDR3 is TGTGCCAGCAGCTTACCGGGACTAGCCTTTAATCGGGGCACCGGGGAGCTGTTTTTT. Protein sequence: CASSLPGLAFNRGTGELFF.

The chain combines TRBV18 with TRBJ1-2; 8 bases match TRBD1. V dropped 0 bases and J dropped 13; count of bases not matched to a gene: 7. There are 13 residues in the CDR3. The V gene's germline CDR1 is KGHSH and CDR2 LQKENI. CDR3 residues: CASSPPGQGPRTF. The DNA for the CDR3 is TGTGCCAGCTCACCACCAGGACAGGGCCCGCGCACCTTC.